The 10 T cell receptor beta chains given below trace back to one sample, sequenced in a study of shared clonotypes between healthy human individuals. Using immunoSEQ multiplex PCR, the repertoire was profiled, and TCRdb retains in-frame clones only, with some absent. This sample has about 2.1 million clones; around 93% occur once, and the top ten carry about 1.7%. It was CD45RO-negative cells, positively selected for CCR7, that made up naive CD8 cells, with terminally differentiated effector memory CD45RA+ cells excluded. The specimen sequenced was naive CD8+ T cells from PBMCs. These receptor sequences come from a man aged 18 to 30 in good health. Some clones in this sample may be carry-over from other donors' samples.

V gene TRBV7-9 combines with J gene TRBJ1-1, with TRBD1 identical over 10 bases. CDR3 length equals 16 residues. Unmatched junction bases numbered 12, after V lost 5 bases and J lost 6 bases. Per the germline V gene, CDR1 is SEHNR and CDR2 is FQNEAQ (reference sequence). CDR3 in DNA: TGTGCCAGCAGCCCTCCTCTCGGGGACAGGGGACCTGAAGCTTTCTTT. Its protein is CASSPPLGDRGPEAFF.

The rearrangement links TRBV9 to TRBJ2-1, with D perhaps TRBD1 (5 bases). CDR3 size: 18 residues. The germline V and J ends were trimmed by 0 bases and 2 bases, with 18 bases remaining between them. Germline CDR1 and CDR2: SGDLS and YYNGEE. The CDR3: CASSVGSAVWGPYNEQFF. The CDR3 coding sequence is TGTGCCAGCAGCGTAGGGTCTGCCGTTTGGGGCCCCTACAATGAGCAGTTCTTC. The variable domain in full, with the rest retrieved from reference TRBV9 and TRBJ2-1, is DSGVTQTPKHLITATGQRVTLRCSPRSGDLSVYWYQQSLDQGLQFLIQYYNGEERAKGNILERFSAQQFPDLHSELNLSSLELGDSALYFCASSVGSAVWGPYNEQFFGPGTRLTVL.

This chain connects TRBV13 to TRBJ2-7, with D possibly matching TRBD2 (6 bases). The CDR3 is 15 residues long. Germline lookup yields CDR1 PRHDT and CDR2 FYEKMQ (reference sequence). V lost 4 bases and J lost 0, with 13 bases in between. CDR3 nucleotide sequence: TGTGCCAGCAGCTCGGGACTCGCGAGCTCCTACGAGCAGTACTTC. This gives the protein CASSSGLASSYEQYF.

The V and J genes are TRBV7-2 and TRBJ2-4; D is unresolved. The CDR3 spans 18 residues. V was clipped by 2 bases and J by 0 bases, with 17 bases between them. Germline V gene data show CDR1 as SGHTA and CDR2 as FQGNSA. DNA for the CDR3: TGTGCCAGCAGCTTACTAGGCATGTGGGATCTAGCCAAAAACATTCAGTACTTC. Protein product: CASSLLGMWDLAKNIQYF.

The V gene is TRBV27, the J gene TRBJ1-2; TRBD1 might be the D (6 bases). The CDR3 runs to 14 residues. From germline, CDR1 is MNHEY and CDR2 SMNVEV (reference sequence). Trimming stripped 6 bases from V and 6 bases from J, with 17 bases between. The CDR3 DNA reads TGTGCCAGCAGCAACGGGGGCGCATTCGATGGCTACACCTTC. Amino acid sequence: CASSNGGAFDGYTF.

The chain carries TRBV28 and TRBJ2-1; 10 positions match TRBD1. The CDR3 is 16 residues long. The V segment lost 8 bases and the J segment 8 bases; nucleotides outside the gene matches: 15. From germline, CDR1 is MDHEN and CDR2 SYDVKM. This chain's CDR3 is CASVRAGTGVLYEQFF. In DNA form, the CDR3 reads TGTGCCAGCGTCAGAGCCGGGACAGGGGTTTTGTATGAGCAGTTCTTC.

The chain couples TRBV29-1 to TRBJ2-7; D possibly matches TRBD1 or TRBD2 (6 bases each). Trimming cost V 5 bases and J 3 bases, with 17 bases left between them. Germline V gene lookup returns CDR1 SQVTM and CDR2 ANQGSEA. This CDR3 is built from 14 residues. Written as DNA, the CDR3 is TGCAGCGTTTCAGAGGGGGGACAATACTACGAGCAGTACTTC. Translated: CSVSEGGQYYEQYF.

The chain joins TRBV5-1 to TRBJ2-7; 7 bases line up with TRBD1. The CDR3 sequence is 13 residues long. From germline, CDR1 is SGHRS and CDR2 YFSETQ. Trimming cost V 3 bases and J 3 bases; bases outside gene matches: 3. CDR3: CASSSTGIYEQYF. The DNA for the CDR3 is TGCGCCAGCAGCTCGACAGGGATCTACGAGCAGTACTTC.

This chain joins TRBV11-2 and TRBJ2-7; TRBD2 matches 10 bases. This CDR3 is 16 amino acids long. V lost 0 bases and J lost 6; bases outside the gene matches: 8. In germline, CDR1 is SGHAT, CDR2 FQNNGV. CDR3 in amino acids: CASSLDRASGSPEQYF. The CDR3 DNA reads as TGTGCCAGCAGCTTAGATCGGGCTAGCGGGAGTCCCGAGCAGTACTTC.

The J gene is TRBJ2-3, the V gene TRBV29-1; TRBD2 agrees at 7 bases. This CDR3 is 15 amino acids long. Trimming at V came to 6 bases and at J to 0 bases, leaving 9 bases not matched to a gene. CDR1 is SQVTM and CDR2 is ANQGSEA in the germline V gene. CDR3 loop: CSVHDWRESTDTQYF. CDR3 coding DNA: TGCAGCGTCCACGACTGGCGGGAGAGCACAGATACGCAGTATTTT.